This T cell receptor beta chain comes out of a study of T-cell reconstitution after alpha-beta-depleted transplantation in children (dated by TCRdb to 2016 to 2018). Regarding the study in general: Using TCR repertoire profiling, the study quantitatively followed how T-cell immune reconstitution unfolded in children after TCRalphabeta/CD19-depleted allogeneic hematopoietic cell transplantation.

The protocol used for the library was PCR. The reads were generated on an Illumina HiSeq 2500. Molecular barcoding was employed in the preparation of TCR libraries, with unique molecular identifiers being used to normalize TCRbeta repertoire quantification. Clones were called with MiXCR by TCRdb after fastp trimmed the public reads at Q25, and only in-frame beta chains were retained. Entries that share a CDR3 protein sequence are merged under the most common genes and DNA. The sample has fewer than 550,000 distinct CDR3 sequences on record, roughly 16% of them singletons. Less than 30% of the sample comes from the top ten. The CDR3 goes from the cysteine to the phenylalanine over 15 residues. The read is trimmed to its CDR3 DNA, 45 bases read in frame from base 1. V loses 6 bases, J loses 9 bases, and the germline ends lie 21 bases apart. What the authors observed across the whole study: Over the following months the frequencies of hyperexpanded clones went down, and after one year T-cell counts and TCRbeta diversity were mostly credited to newly produced T cells. The high TCRbeta diversity at day 60 in some patients was ascribed to recipient T cells and intrathymic progenitors that had survived conditioning. About two months after transplant, the apparently early recovery of alphabetaT-cell counts reportedly depended on just several hundred clones that had expanded rapidly and came from non-depleted graft cells.

For this clonotype: It lacks a known antigen. No qualities accompany the bases; no much larger clone lies one base away.

The sample's treatment or condition label, in plain terms: allogeneic hematopoietic cell transplantation with graft depleted of TCRalphabeta T cells and CD19 B cells. Transplant recipients were children who received TCRalphabeta/CD19-depleted allogeneic hematopoietic cell grafts. Sequenced material: PBMCs, mostly from graft donor cells, taken 360 days after TCRalphabeta/CD19-depleted stem cell transplant. The sequence joins TRBV12-3 or TRBV12-4 to TRBJ2-1; TRBD1 is a weak D gene call, 6 bases matching. The TCR comes from a boy under three years old who had a stem cell transplant for Wiskott-Aldrich syndrome, so the T cells may come from the graft donor. The DNA reads as follows: TGTGCCAGCAGGTTGAGGGTGGCAGCCAGGGGTGAGCAGTTCTTC. It encodes CASRLRVAARGEQFF.